This is a list of T cell receptor beta chains from one sample in a study of patients and donors after allogeneic stem cell transplantation. Via MiXCR, TCRdb re-called the RT-PCR reads, giving one row per CDR3 protein. The sample carries some 960,000 distinct CDR3 sequences, more than 15% recorded once. What was sequenced was blood, either unsorted or a sorted T cell fraction (not recorded which). Every receptor here comes from a human donor who was either an allogeneic HSCT recipient or a stem cell or donor lymphocyte infusion donor (not recorded which). It is not recorded whose cells these are; they may come from a transplant donor. Each CDR3 is given with its conserved first and last residue. A D gene is named only where the DNA matches it firmly. Size tells how often a clone was seen (once, few, many) or the class of an expanded clone, and some rows leave it out.

J: TRBJ1-1
V: TRBV4-1
size: .
D: TRBD1
length: 17
CDR3: CASSQAGTGGLRTEAFF
DNA: TGCGCCAGCAGCCAAGCCGGGACAGGGGGTTTACGGACTGAAGCTTTCTTT

J: TRBJ1-4
V: TRBV6-5
size: few
D: .
length: 15
CDR3: CASSYSSDLNEKLFF
DNA: TGTGCCAGCAGTTACTCTTCGGACCTTAATGAAAAACTGTTTTTT

J: TRBJ2-1
V: TRBV20-1
size: .
D: TRBD2
length: 15
CDR3: CSAQRGTSPYNEQFF
DNA: TGCAGTGCCCAGAGGGGGACTAGCCCCTACAATGAGCAGTTCTTC

J: TRBJ2-1
V: TRBV2
size: .
D: .
length: 15
CDR3: CASSEETASGNEQFF
DNA: TGTGCCAGCAGTGAAGAGACGGCTTCCGGCAATGAGCAGTTCTTC

J: TRBJ2-7
V: TRBV12-3/TRBV12-4
size: .
D: .
length: 15
CDR3: CASSSQVGGFHEQYF
DNA: TGTGCCAGCAGTTCCCAGGTAGGGGGTTTCCACGAGCAGTACTTC

J: TRBJ2-7
V: TRBV20-1
size: .
D: .
length: 13
CDR3: CSAQRDFTYEQYF
DNA: TGCAGTGCCCAAAGGGACTTTACCTACGAGCAGTACTTC

J: TRBJ2-3
V: TRBV29-1
size: many
D: .
length: 15
CDR3: CSVEERRTPTDTQYF
DNA: TGCAGCGTTGAAGAGAGAAGGACGCCCACAGATACGCAGTATTTT

J: TRBJ1-2
V: TRBV2
size: many
D: .
length: 12
CDR3: CASSEGGFGYTF
DNA: TGTGCCAGCAGTGAAGGGGGTTTTGGCTACACCTTC

J: TRBJ1-4
V: TRBV30
size: few
D: TRBD1
length: 15
CDR3: CAWNRGGQTNEKLFF
DNA: TGTGCCTGGAACCGGGGGGGACAGACTAATGAAAAACTGTTTTTT

J: TRBJ2-7
V: TRBV2
size: few
D: TRBD2
length: 14
CDR3: CASKGTSGFTEQYF
DNA: TGTGCCAGCAAGGGGACTAGCGGGTTTACCGAGCAGTACTTC

J: TRBJ2-2
V: TRBV6-5
size: few
D: .
length: 15
CDR3: CASSYSAENTGELFF
DNA: TGTGCCAGCAGTTACTCGGCGGAAAACACCGGGGAGCTGTTTTTT

J: TRBJ2-7
V: TRBV27
size: .
D: .
length: 14
CDR3: CASSSQIFGYEQYF
DNA: TGTGCCAGCAGTTCCCAGATTTTCGGGTACGAGCAGTACTTC

J: TRBJ2-4
V: TRBV5-8
size: .
D: TRBD1
length: 14
CDR3: CASSPSGQRDLQYF
DNA: TGTGCCAGCAGCCCCTCGGGACAGAGAGATCTTCAGTACTTC

J: TRBJ1-1
V: TRBV6-5
size: many
D: .
length: 13
CDR3: CASSSNSAAEAFF
DNA: TGTGCCAGCAGTTCCAATTCTGCCGCTGAAGCTTTCTTT

J: TRBJ2-7
V: TRBV6-1
size: few
D: .
length: 14
CDR3: CASSERGGNYEQYF
DNA: TGTGCCAGCAGTGAAAGGGGCGGTAACTACGAGCAGTACTTC

J: TRBJ1-1
V: TRBV6-1
size: .
D: .
length: 13
CDR3: CASSTKSNTEAFF
DNA: TGTGCCAGCAGTACGAAATCAAACACTGAAGCTTTCTTT

J: TRBJ2-7
V: TRBV9
size: .
D: TRBD2
length: 14
CDR3: CASSVGRGRNEQYF
DNA: TGTGCCAGCAGCGTAGGGCGGGGGAGGAACGAGCAGTACTTC

J: TRBJ2-2
V: TRBV19
size: .
D: TRBD2
length: 16
CDR3: CARCGPGLAHTGELFF
DNA: TGTGCCAGATGTGGACCGGGACTAGCTCACACCGGGGAGCTGTTTTTT

J: TRBJ1-5
V: TRBV15
size: .
D: .
length: 15
CDR3: CATSRGDRSNQPQHF
DNA: TGTGCCACCAGCAGAGGCGACAGGAGCAATCAGCCCCAGCATTTT

J: TRBJ1-2
V: TRBV29-1
size: many
D: .
length: 12
CDR3: CSVEGRDYGYTF
DNA: TGCAGCGTTGAAGGCAGGGACTATGGCTACACCTTC

J: TRBJ2-3
V: TRBV9
size: .
D: TRBD1
length: 15
CDR3: CASSAMGQGTDTQYF
DNA: TGTGCCAGCAGCGCCATGGGACAGGGCACAGATACGCAGTATTTT

J: TRBJ1-1
V: TRBV12-3/TRBV12-4
size: .
D: .
length: 14
CDR3: CASGRRGKNTEAFF
DNA: TGTGCCAGCGGTCGAAGGGGGAAGAACACTGAAGCTTTCTTT

J: TRBJ2-3
V: TRBV7-2
size: .
D: .
length: 16
CDR3: CASSLTSGYGTDTQYF
DNA: TGTGCCAGCAGCCTAACCTCAGGGTATGGCACAGATACGCAGTATTTT

J: TRBJ1-5
V: TRBV12-3/TRBV12-4
size: .
D: .
length: 17
CDR3: CASSSWDVGRSNQPQHF
DNA: TGTGCCAGCAGTTCGTGGGACGTGGGGAGATCCAATCAGCCCCAGCATTTT

J: TRBJ2-1
V: TRBV5-1
size: .
D: .
length: 12
CDR3: CASSATSWEQFF
DNA: TGCGCCAGCAGCGCGACTAGTTGGGAGCAGTTCTTC

J: TRBJ1-4
V: TRBV27
size: few
D: .
length: 15
CDR3: CASSLSRGAVEKLFF
DNA: TGTGCCAGCAGTTTATCACGGGGAGCGGTTGAAAAACTGTTTTTT

J: TRBJ2-7
V: TRBV5-1
size: many
D: .
length: 12
CDR3: CASSSTTYEQYF
DNA: TGTGCCAGCAGTTCCACAACCTACGAGCAGTACTTC

J: TRBJ2-1
V: TRBV4-1
size: few
D: TRBD2
length: 16
CDR3: CASSHPGTSKATEQFF
DNA: TGCGCCAGCAGCCATCCCGGGACTAGTAAGGCGACGGAGCAGTTCTTC

J: TRBJ1-1
V: TRBV5-1
size: few
D: .
length: 14
CDR3: CASTPLGAQTEAFF
DNA: TGCGCCAGCACACCATTGGGGGCGCAAACTGAAGCTTTCTTT

J: TRBJ2-7
V: TRBV20-1
size: few
D: TRBD2
length: 14
CDR3: CSASTSGGIYEQYF
DNA: TGCAGTGCTAGTACTAGCGGGGGGATATACGAGCAGTACTTC

J: TRBJ1-5
V: TRBV6-2/TRBV6-3
size: .
D: TRBD1
length: 18
CDR3: CASSYPGQGFGSNQPQHF
DNA: TGTGCCAGCAGTTACCCCGGACAGGGGTTCGGCAGCAATCAGCCCCAGCATTTT

J: TRBJ2-7
V: TRBV5-1
size: .
D: TRBD1
length: 14
CDR3: CASSLLPTGTEQYF
DNA: TGCGCCAGCAGCTTGCTCCCGACAGGGACCGAGCAGTACTTC

J: TRBJ1-1
V: TRBV2
size: .
D: .
length: 11
CDR3: CASSVSLEAFF
DNA: TGTGCCAGCAGTGTATCGCTGGAAGCTTTCTTT

J: TRBJ2-3
V: TRBV24-1
size: .
D: TRBD2
length: 16
CDR3: CATSGGTSRRTDTQYF
DNA: TGTGCCACCAGTGGGGGGACTAGCAGACGCACAGATACGCAGTATTTT

J: TRBJ1-5
V: TRBV4-1
size: .
D: TRBD1
length: 16
CDR3: CASSQIDRGFYQPQHF
DNA: TGCGCCAGCAGCCAAATAGACAGGGGATTCTACCAGCCCCAGCATTTT

J: TRBJ2-1
V: TRBV20-1
size: .
D: TRBD2
length: 15
CDR3: CSARDSGGSKNEQFF
DNA: TGCAGTGCTAGAGATTCCGGCGGGAGTAAAAATGAGCAGTTCTTC

J: TRBJ2-2
V: TRBV7-9
size: .
D: .
length: 15
CDR3: CASSLAAGFTGELFF
DNA: TGTGCCAGCAGCTTGGCGGCTGGCTTCACCGGGGAGCTGTTTTTT

J: TRBJ1-2
V: TRBV9
size: few
D: .
length: 16
CDR3: CASSPSGNRVNYGYTF
DNA: TGTGCCAGCAGCCCTTCGGGAAACCGGGTTAACTATGGCTACACCTTC

J: TRBJ2-3
V: TRBV7-8
size: .
D: .
length: 13
CDR3: CASSPQAGDTQYF
DNA: TGTGCCAGCAGCCCGCAAGCGGGAGATACGCAGTATTTT

J: TRBJ2-3
V: TRBV20-1
size: .
D: .
length: 13
CDR3: CSARGPGTDTQYF
DNA: TGCAGTGCCCGGGGGCCGGGGACAGATACGCAGTATTTT

J: TRBJ1-2
V: TRBV4-3
size: few
D: TRBD1
length: 15
CDR3: CASSQVQGANYGYTF
DNA: TGCGCCAGCAGCCAAGTTCAGGGGGCTAACTATGGCTACACCTTC

J: TRBJ2-2
V: TRBV29-1
size: many
D: .
length: 13
CDR3: CSGEEPNTGELFF
DNA: TGCAGCGGGGAGGAGCCAAACACCGGGGAGCTGTTTTTT

J: TRBJ1-5
V: TRBV9
size: .
D: .
length: 13
CDR3: CASSVGYNQPQHF
DNA: TGTGCCAGCAGCGTAGGGTATAATCAGCCCCAGCATTTT

J: TRBJ1-4
V: TRBV12-3/TRBV12-4
size: .
D: TRBD1
length: 16
CDR3: CASSLSGATGGEKLFF
DNA: TGTGCCAGCAGTTTGTCGGGGGCGACAGGGGGTGAAAAACTGTTTTTT

J: TRBJ2-7
V: TRBV7-9
size: few
D: .
length: 17
CDR3: CASSSVGGEVGFYEQYF
DNA: TGTGCCAGCAGCTCAGTTGGAGGGGAAGTGGGATTTTACGAGCAGTACTTC

J: TRBJ2-3
V: TRBV6-5
size: many
D: .
length: 18
CDR3: CASSYDPGVGARTDTQYF
DNA: TGTGCCAGCAGTTACGACCCAGGGGTCGGGGCACGCACAGATACGCAGTATTTT

J: TRBJ1-1
V: TRBV6-1
size: few
D: .
length: 15
CDR3: CASRKPQGLNTEAFF
DNA: TGTGCCAGCAGAAAACCACAGGGCCTGAACACTGAAGCTTTCTTT

J: TRBJ1-1
V: TRBV6-2/TRBV6-3
size: .
D: TRBD1
length: 17
CDR3: CASSHTPTGGMNTEAFF
DNA: TGTGCCAGCAGTCATACCCCGACAGGGGGCATGAACACTGAAGCTTTCTTT

J: TRBJ1-2
V: TRBV6-5
size: few
D: .
length: 11
CDR3: CASRRNYGYTF
DNA: TGTGCCAGCAGGCGTAACTATGGCTACACCTTC

J: TRBJ1-1
V: TRBV5-1
size: .
D: .
length: 15
CDR3: CASSLASTKETEAFF
DNA: TGCGCCAGCAGCTTGGCCTCGACCAAAGAGACTGAAGCTTTCTTT

J: TRBJ1-4
V: TRBV7-9
size: .
D: .
length: 14
CDR3: CASSLRDLGEKLFF
DNA: TGTGCCAGCAGCCTCCGGGACCTGGGGGAAAAACTGTTTTTT

J: TRBJ1-4
V: TRBV12-3/TRBV12-4
size: few
D: .
length: 15
CDR3: CASSMAGAPNEKLFF
DNA: TGTGCCAGCAGCATGGCGGGGGCCCCTAATGAAAAACTGTTTTTT

J: TRBJ2-7
V: TRBV7-9
size: few
D: .
length: 12
CDR3: CASSLGVLGQYF
DNA: TGTGCCAGCAGCTTAGGGGTTCTAGGGCAGTACTTC